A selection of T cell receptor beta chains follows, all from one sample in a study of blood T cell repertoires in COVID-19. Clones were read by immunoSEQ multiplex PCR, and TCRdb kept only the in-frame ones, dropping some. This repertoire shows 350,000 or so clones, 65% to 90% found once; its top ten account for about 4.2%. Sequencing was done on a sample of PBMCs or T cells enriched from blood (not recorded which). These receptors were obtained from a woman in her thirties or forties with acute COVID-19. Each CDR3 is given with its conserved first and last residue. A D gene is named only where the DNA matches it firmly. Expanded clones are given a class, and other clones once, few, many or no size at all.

TGTGCCAGCAGCCAAAACCAGGGGAACCTTAACTATGGCTACACCTTC,CASSQNQGNLNYGYTF,TRBV3-1/TRBV3-2,TRBJ1-2,NA,once,16
TGTGCCAGCAGCTTAGGATTGCCTAGCGGCGAGCAGTACTTC,CASSLGLPSGEQYF,TRBV7-2,TRBJ2-7,TRBD2,NA,14
TGTGCCAGCAGTACCAGACTAGCAGCCTCCTACAATGAGCAGTTCTTC,CASSTRLAASYNEQFF,TRBV6-2/TRBV6-3,TRBJ2-1,TRBD2,NA,16
TGTGCCAGCAGCCCTACCGACCTCACTAGCGAGCAGTTCTTC,CASSPTDLTSEQFF,TRBV9,TRBJ2-1,NA,NA,14
TGCGCCAGCAGCCACAGTGGACAGGGGAATCAGCCCCAGCATTTT,CASSHSGQGNQPQHF,TRBV4-1,TRBJ1-5,TRBD1,NA,15
TGTGCCAGTAGTACCTCCTCAGGGGTCAATTCACCCCTCCACTTT,CASSTSSGVNSPLHF,TRBV19,TRBJ1-6,NA,NA,15
TGTGCCAGCTCACTATCCGGCTCGGAGAACATTCAGTACTTC,CASSLSGSENIQYF,TRBV18,TRBJ2-4,NA,NA,14
TGTGCCAGCAGCGGGGACAGGGTGAGCACTGAAGCTTTCTTT,CASSGDRVSTEAFF,TRBV9,TRBJ1-1,TRBD1,NA,14
TGTGCCAGCAGTTATGGGACAGGGTTCGGGGAGCTGTTTTTT,CASSYGTGFGELFF,TRBV6-2/TRBV6-3,TRBJ2-2,TRBD1,once,14
TGTGCCAGCAGCCAATTGGCACTAAGGAGTACGAACACCGGGGAGCTGTTTTTT,CASSQLALRSTNTGELFF,TRBV16,TRBJ2-2,NA,NA,18
TGTGCCAGCAGTTTAAGCCTCGGCGGATCCTACGAGCAGTACTTC,CASSLSLGGSYEQYF,TRBV27,TRBJ2-7,NA,NA,15
TGTGCCAGCAGTCTTTCTGGCTCCACAGATACGCAGTATTTT,CASSLSGSTDTQYF,TRBV7-2,TRBJ2-3,NA,NA,14
TGTGCCAGCAGCCCTACTAGCGGGGGGGCCCTCGAGCAGTACTTC,CASSPTSGGALEQYF,TRBV11-1,TRBJ2-7,TRBD2,NA,15
TGTGCCAGCAGTCCCGGGACTAGCGGGCTGGGGGAGACCCAGTACTTC,CASSPGTSGLGETQYF,TRBV6-2/TRBV6-3,TRBJ2-5,TRBD2,NA,16
TGTGCCACCAGCAGAGACGACAGAGTTGGACAGCCCCAGCATTTT,CATSRDDRVGQPQHF,TRBV15,TRBJ1-5,NA,NA,15
TGTGCCAGCAGTTTATTTCTCCGACAGGGAACAACAGATACGCAGTATTTT,CASSLFLRQGTTDTQYF,TRBV27,TRBJ2-3,TRBD1,NA,17
TGTGCCAGCAGCCTCAATGAGCAGTTCTTC,CASSLNEQFF,TRBV5-5,TRBJ2-1,NA,once,10
TGTGCCGCCGGAACCAGGGGGCATAGCACAGATACGCAGTATTTT,CAAGTRGHSTDTQYF,TRBV6-5,TRBJ2-3,TRBD1,NA,15
TGCGCCAGCAGCTTGGTAACTTCACCGAGGGAGCAGTACTTC,CASSLVTSPREQYF,TRBV5-1,TRBJ2-7,NA,few,14
TGTGCCAGCAGCCCCAGGGGAGTGAGGTCCTATAATTCACCCCTCCACTTT,CASSPRGVRSYNSPLHF,TRBV11-2,TRBJ1-6,NA,few,17
TGTGCCATCGGGGGAGCGGGAGGGCCAAGGAATGAGCAGTTCTTC,CAIGGAGGPRNEQFF,TRBV10-3,TRBJ2-1,TRBD2,NA,15
TGTGCCAGCAGCCCGTCGGGGACAGGGGCAGCGAGCTCCTACAATGAGCAGTTCTTC,CASSPSGTGAASSYNEQFF,TRBV7-9,TRBJ2-1,TRBD1,NA,19
TGTGCCAGCAGCTTCGGGGGGGGATCAGGTAGCAATCAGCCCCAGCATTTT,CASSFGGGSGSNQPQHF,TRBV5-4,TRBJ1-5,NA,NA,17
TGTGCCACCAGTCTAGGACTCTCCTACGAGCAGTACTTC,CATSLGLSYEQYF,TRBV24-1,TRBJ2-7,NA,NA,13
TGCGCCAGCAGCCAGGGACTCTCTCCGGAAGAGACCCAGTACTTC,CASSQGLSPEETQYF,TRBV5-1,TRBJ2-5,NA,NA,15
TGCGCCAGCAGCTTGGCAGCGATGAACACTGAAGCTTTCTTT,CASSLAAMNTEAFF,TRBV5-1,TRBJ1-1,NA,NA,14
TGTGCCAGCTCACCAGAGCGGGGGAGCCAAGAGACCCAGTACTTC,CASSPERGSQETQYF,TRBV18,TRBJ2-5,TRBD2,NA,15
TGTGCCAGCAGCACCACAGGGGGCTTGAACAATCAGCCCCAGCATTTT,CASSTTGGLNNQPQHF,TRBV7-2,TRBJ1-5,TRBD1,NA,16
TGTGCCAGCAGCTCGGCCCCGGGACAAAATGGACAAGAGACCCAGTACTTC,CASSSAPGQNGQETQYF,TRBV21-1,TRBJ2-5,NA,NA,17
TGTGCCAGCAGCCCAAGGAGGACTAGCGGGACCCAAGAGACCCAGTACTTC,CASSPRRTSGTQETQYF,TRBV3-1/TRBV3-2,TRBJ2-5,TRBD2,NA,17